Detailed here is one T cell receptor beta chain. Its target is not known. The memory fraction was CD4+CD45RO+CD25- cells. Study-wide findings and caveats: Greatest tumor Treg TCR overlap was with tumor naive CD4+ cells. Larger-cohort validation covered only one TCR beta V-J rearrangement.

Full-length variable regions came from constant-region reverse primers plus semi-nested Nested Universal Primer A PCR. TCRdb reprocessed the 5' RACE reads via MiXCR and lists one record per CDR3 protein. The sample lists around 50,000 distinct CDR3 sequences, around 26% occurring once. This clonotype originated in a female donor with breast cancer. The sequencing input was tumor-infiltrating memory CD4+ T cells sorted from the breast tumor. Subset reported: memory CD4+ T cells, CD4+CD45RO+CD25-.

CDR3 nucleotide sequence: TGTGCCAGCCATCGGGGGAATGAAAAACTGTTTTTT. It is translated as CASHRGNEKLFF. This chain uses TRBV2 with TRBJ1-4, with D possibly being TRBD1 (5 bases). The V and J ends lost 8 bases and 5 bases respectively, with 9 bases between them. The CDR3 consists of 12 residues. Germline lookup yields CDR1 SNHLY and CDR2 FYNNEI.